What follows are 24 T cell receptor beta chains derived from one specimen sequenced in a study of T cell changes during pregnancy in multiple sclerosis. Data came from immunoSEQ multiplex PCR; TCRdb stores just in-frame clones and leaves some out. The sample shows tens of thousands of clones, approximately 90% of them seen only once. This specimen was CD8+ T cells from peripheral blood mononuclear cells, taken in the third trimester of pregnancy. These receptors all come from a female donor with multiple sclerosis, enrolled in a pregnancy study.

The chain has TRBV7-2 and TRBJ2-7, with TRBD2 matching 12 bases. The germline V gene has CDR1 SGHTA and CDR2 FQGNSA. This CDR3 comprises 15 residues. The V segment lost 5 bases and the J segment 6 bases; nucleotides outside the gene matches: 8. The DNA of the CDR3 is TGTGCCAGCAGCACGACTAGCGGGAGTCTATCCGAGCAGTACTTC. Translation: CASSTTSGSLSEQYF.

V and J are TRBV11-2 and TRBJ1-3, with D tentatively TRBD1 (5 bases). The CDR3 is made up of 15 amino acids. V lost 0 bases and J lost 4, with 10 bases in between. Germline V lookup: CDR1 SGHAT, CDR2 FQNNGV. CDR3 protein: CASSLDWQGGNTIYF. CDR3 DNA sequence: TGTGCCAGCAGCTTAGATTGGCAGGGCGGAAACACCATATATTTT.

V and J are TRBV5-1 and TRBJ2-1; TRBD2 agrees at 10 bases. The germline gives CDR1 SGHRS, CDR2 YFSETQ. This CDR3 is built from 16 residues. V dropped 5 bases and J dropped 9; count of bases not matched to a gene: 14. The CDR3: CASSFLSGGPPGEQFF. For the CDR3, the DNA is TGCGCCAGCAGTTTCCTTAGCGGGGGGCCTCCCGGTGAGCAGTTCTTC.

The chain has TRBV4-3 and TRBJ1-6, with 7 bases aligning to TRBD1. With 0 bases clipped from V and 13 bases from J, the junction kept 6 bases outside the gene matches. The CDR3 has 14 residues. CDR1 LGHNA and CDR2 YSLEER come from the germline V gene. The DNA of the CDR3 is TGCGCCAGCAGCCAAGAACAGGGGTTTCACCCCCTCCACTTT. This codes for CASSQEQGFHPLHF.

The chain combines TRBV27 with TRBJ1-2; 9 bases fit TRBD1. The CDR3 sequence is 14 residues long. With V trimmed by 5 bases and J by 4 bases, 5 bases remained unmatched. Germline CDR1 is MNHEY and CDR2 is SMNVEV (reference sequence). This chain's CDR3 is CASSPGQGFYGYTF. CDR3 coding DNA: TGTGCCAGCAGTCCGGGACAGGGATTCTATGGCTACACCTTC.

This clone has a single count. The CDR3 loop is CASSLPGTRAYEQFF. CDR3 bases: TGTGCCAGCAGCTTACCCGGGACTAGGGCATATGAGCAGTTCTTC. The J gene is TRBJ2-1, the V gene TRBV7-6; 8 positions match TRBD2. V dropped 2 bases and J dropped 8; count of bases not matched to a gene: 8. The CDR3 totals 15 residues. Germline loops: CDR1 SGHVS, CDR2 FNYEAQ.

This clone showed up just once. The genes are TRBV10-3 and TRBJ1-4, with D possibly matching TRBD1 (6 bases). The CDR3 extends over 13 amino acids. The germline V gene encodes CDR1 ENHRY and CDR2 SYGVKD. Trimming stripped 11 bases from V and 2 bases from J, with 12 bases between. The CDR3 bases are TGTGCCGTTCGGACAGATACTAATGAAAAACTGTTTTTT. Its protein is CAVRTDTNEKLFF.

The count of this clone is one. For the CDR3, the DNA is TGTGCTAGTGGTTTGGTTACGCGAACCGGGACACACACAGATACGCAGTATTTT. Its translation: CASGLVTRTGTHTDTQYF. The J gene is TRBJ2-3, the V gene TRBV12-5; possibly TRBD1 for D (6 bases). This CDR3 region has 18 residues. V gave up 0 bases and J gave up 2 bases, with 18 bases separating them. The germline V gene encodes CDR1 LGHNT and CDR2 FRNRAP.

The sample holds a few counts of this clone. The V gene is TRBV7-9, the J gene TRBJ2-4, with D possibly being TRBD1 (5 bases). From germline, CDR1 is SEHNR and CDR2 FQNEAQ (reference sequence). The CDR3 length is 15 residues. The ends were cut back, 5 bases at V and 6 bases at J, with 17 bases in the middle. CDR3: CASSLTQDSLNIQYF. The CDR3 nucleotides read TGTGCCAGCAGCCTAACCCAAGACAGTTTAAACATTCAGTACTTC.

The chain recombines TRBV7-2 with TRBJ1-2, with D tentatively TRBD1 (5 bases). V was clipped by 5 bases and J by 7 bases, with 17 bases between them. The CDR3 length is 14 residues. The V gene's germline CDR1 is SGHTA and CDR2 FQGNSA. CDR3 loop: CASSLIDRNPGYTF. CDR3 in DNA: TGTGCCAGCAGCCTTATTGACAGAAATCCTGGCTACACCTTC.

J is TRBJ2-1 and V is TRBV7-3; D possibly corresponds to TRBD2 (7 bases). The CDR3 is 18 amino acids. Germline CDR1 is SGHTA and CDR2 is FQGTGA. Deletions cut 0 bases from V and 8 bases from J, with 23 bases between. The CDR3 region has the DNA TGTGCCAGCAGCTTAACCCCAGAGAGGTCCGGGGGGCTGTATGAGCAGTTCTTC. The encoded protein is CASSLTPERSGGLYEQFF.

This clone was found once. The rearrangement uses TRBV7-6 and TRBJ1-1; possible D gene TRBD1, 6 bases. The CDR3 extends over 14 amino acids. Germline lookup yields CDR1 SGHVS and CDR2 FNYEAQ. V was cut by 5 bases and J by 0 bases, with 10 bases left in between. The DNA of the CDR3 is TGTGCCAGCAGCCCAGACAGGCTGAACACTGAAGCTTTCTTT. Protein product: CASSPDRLNTEAFF.

CDR3 DNA: TGTGCCAGCAGCTTCGCGGGGACAGACACAGATACGCAGTATTTT. Amino acid sequence: CASSFAGTDTDTQYF. J is TRBJ2-3 and V is TRBV6-1; D might be TRBD1 (7 bases). The CDR3 covers 15 residues. Looked up from germline, CDR1 is MNHNS and CDR2 is SASEGT. Trimming removed 6 bases at V and 2 bases at J, with 15 bases between.

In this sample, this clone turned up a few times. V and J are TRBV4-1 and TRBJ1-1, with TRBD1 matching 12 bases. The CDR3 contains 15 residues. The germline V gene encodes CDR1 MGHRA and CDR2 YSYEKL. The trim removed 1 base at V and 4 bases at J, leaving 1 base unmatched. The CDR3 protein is CASSQGDRGPTEAFF. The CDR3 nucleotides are TGCGCCAGCAGCCAAGGGGACAGGGGGCCCACTGAAGCTTTCTTT.

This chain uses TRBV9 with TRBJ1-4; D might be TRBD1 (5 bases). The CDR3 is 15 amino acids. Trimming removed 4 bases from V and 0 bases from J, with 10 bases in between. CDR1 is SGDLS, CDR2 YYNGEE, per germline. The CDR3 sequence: CASSLEGATNEKLFF. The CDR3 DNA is TGTGCCAGCAGCCTAGAAGGGGCAACTAATGAAAAACTGTTTTTT. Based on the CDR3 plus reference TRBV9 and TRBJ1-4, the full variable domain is DSGVTQTPKHLITATGQRVTLRCSPRSGDLSVYWYQQSLDQGLQFLIQYYNGEERAKGNILERFSAQQFPDLHSELNLSSLELGDSALYFCASSLEGATNEKLFFGSGTQLSVL.

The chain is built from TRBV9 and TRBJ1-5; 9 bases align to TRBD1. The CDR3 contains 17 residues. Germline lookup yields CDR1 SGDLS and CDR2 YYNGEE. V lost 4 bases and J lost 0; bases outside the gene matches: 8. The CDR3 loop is CASSPGQGGYSNQPQHF. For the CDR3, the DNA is TGTGCCAGCAGCCCGGGACAGGGTGGCTATAGCAATCAGCCCCAGCATTTT.

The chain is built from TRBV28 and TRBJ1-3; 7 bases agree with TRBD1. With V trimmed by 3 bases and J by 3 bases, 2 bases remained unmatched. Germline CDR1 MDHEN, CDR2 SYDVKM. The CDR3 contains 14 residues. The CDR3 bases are TGTGCCAGCAGTTTGACAGGGAGTGGAAACACCATATATTTT. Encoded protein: CASSLTGSGNTIYF.

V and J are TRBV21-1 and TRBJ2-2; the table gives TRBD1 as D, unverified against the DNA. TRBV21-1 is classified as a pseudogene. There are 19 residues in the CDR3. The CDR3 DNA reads TGTGCCAGCAGCAACCGGAAGGGGACAGGGGCGTTTAGCACCGGGGAGCTGTTTTTT. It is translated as CASSNRKGTGAFSTGELFF.

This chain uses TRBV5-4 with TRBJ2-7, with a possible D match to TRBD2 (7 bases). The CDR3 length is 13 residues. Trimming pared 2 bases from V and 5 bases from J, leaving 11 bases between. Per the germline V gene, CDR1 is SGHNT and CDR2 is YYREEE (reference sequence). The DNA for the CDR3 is TGTGCCAGCAGCTTCGGAGGGGGGGACGAGCAGTACTTC. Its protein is CASSFGGGDEQYF.

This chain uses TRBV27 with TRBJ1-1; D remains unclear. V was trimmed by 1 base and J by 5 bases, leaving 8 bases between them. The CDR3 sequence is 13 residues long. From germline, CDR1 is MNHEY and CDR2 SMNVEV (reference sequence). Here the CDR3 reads CASSLLGETEAFF. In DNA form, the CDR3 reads TGTGCCAGCAGTTTATTGGGAGAGACTGAAGCTTTCTTT.

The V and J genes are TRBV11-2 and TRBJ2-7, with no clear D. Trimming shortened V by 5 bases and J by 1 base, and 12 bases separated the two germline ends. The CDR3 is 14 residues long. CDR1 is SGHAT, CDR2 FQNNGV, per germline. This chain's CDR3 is CASSNSGGSYEQYF. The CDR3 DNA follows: TGTGCCAGCAGCAACTCAGGTGGATCCTACGAGCAGTACTTC.

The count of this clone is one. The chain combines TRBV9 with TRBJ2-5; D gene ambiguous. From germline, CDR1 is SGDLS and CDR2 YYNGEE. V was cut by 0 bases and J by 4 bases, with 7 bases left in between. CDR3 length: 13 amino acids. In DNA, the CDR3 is TGTGCCAGCAGCGTAGGAGGCGCAGAGACCCAGTACTTC. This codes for CASSVGGAETQYF. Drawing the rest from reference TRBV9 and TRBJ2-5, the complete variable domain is DSGVTQTPKHLITATGQRVTLRCSPRSGDLSVYWYQQSLDQGLQFLIQYYNGEERAKGNILERFSAQQFPDLHSELNLSSLELGDSALYFCASSVGGAETQYFGPGTRLLVL.

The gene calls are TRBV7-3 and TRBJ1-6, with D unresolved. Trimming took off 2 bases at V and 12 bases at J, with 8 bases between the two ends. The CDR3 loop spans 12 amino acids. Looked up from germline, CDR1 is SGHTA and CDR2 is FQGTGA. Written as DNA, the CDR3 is TGTGCCAGCAGCTTAGACGGAGGACCCCTCCACTTT. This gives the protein CASSLDGGPLHF.

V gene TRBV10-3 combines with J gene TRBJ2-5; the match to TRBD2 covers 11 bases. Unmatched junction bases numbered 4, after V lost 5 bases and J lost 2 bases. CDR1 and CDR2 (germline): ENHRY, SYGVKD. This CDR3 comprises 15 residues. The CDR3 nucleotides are TGTGCCATCAGTTATAGCGGGGGGGAGCAAGAGACCCAGTACTTC. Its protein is CAISYSGGEQETQYF.